The present T cell receptor beta chain was sequenced within a study of radiotherapy plus CTLA-4 blockade in lung cancer. TCRdb's copy holds only in-frame clones and misses some; the assay was immunoSEQ multiplex PCR. The table has 120,000 or so clones, roughly 80% seen once. The V end was cut by 4 bases, the J end by 6 bases, with 15 bases between. The CDR3 covers 14 residues. Germline CDR1 reads SGHNT; CDR2 reads YENEEA. The chain has TRBV11-3 and TRBJ1-1, with D tentatively TRBD1 (6 bases). This receptor was identified in a human donor with non-small cell lung cancer who had a partial response to radiotherapy plus ipilimumab. The material was peripheral blood, obtained from a patient treated with radiotherapy plus ipilimumab. CDR3 in amino acids: CASSSQGKSAEAFF. CDR3 nucleotides: TGTGCCAGCAGCTCACAGGGTAAGAGCGCTGAAGCTTTCTTT.